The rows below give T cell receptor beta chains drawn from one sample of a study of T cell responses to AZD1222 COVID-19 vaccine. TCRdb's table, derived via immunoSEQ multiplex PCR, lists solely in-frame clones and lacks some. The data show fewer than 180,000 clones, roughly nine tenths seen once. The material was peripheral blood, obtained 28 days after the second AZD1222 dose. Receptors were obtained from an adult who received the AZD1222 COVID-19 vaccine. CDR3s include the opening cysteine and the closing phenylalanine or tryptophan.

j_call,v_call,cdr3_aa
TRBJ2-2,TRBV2,CASSEKVPMNTGELFF
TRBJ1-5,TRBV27,CASSYGAGNQPQHF
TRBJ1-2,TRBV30,CAWSIGVYGYTF
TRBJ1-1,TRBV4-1,CASSQGGSRIEFF
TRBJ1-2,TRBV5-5,CASSEISLYTF
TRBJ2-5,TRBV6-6,CASSYSLGAGTQYF
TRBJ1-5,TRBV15,CATSRELSQGVFQPQHF
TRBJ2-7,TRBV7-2,CASSQEGLLLEQYF
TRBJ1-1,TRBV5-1,CASSLSPPNTEAFF
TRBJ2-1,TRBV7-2,CASSLAGGYNEQFF
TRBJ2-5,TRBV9,CASNPRGARQETQYF
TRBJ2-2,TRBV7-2,CASSPFEGSFSGELFF
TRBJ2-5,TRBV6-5,CASIHETKPQETQYF
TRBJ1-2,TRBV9,CASSVEGTAGYGYTF
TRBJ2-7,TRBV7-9,CASSPRTSGTVGREQYF
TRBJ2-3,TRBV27,CASSSPSGRAADTQYF
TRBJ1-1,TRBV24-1,CATSGGTLSRGTEAFF
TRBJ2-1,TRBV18,CASSEITGTSEIYNEQFF
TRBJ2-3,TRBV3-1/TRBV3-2,CASSQSGFTQYF
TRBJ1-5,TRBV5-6,CASSSRDRGSQPQHF
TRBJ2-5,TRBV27,CASSHRDRGLGGETQYF
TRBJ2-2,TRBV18,CASSPPSGLNTGELFF
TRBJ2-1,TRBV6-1,CASSEPLERDNEQFF
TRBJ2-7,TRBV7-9,CASSGSGLAGGAYEQYF
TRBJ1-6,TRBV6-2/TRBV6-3,CASSYSLGGGEEILHF
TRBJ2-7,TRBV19,CASSPHPGEQYF
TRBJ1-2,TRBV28,CASSLHRVGANYGYTF
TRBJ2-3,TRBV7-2,CASSPRLGSTDTQYF
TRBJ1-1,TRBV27,CASRGGGYTEAFF
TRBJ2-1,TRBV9,CASSVEWRTYNEQFF
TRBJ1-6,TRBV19,CASSFLPGSHNSPLHF
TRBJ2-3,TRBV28,CASTSGQAQYF
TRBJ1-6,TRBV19,CASKLGLGSYNSPLHF
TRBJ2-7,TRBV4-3,CASSQGPDPLYEQYF
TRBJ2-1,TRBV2,CASSVGGTYNEQFF
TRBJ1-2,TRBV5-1,CASSFQGGAYGYTF
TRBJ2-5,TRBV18,CATSAGTSGRETQYF
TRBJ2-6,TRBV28,CASSFETAHSGANVLTF
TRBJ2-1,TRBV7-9,CASSFGASLRLEQFF
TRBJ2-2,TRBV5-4,CATSRFVGGAPGELFF
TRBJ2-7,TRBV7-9,CASTMDSHTYEQYF
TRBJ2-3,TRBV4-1,CASSQERDSTDTQYF
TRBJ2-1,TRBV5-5,CASSLLAGGLNNEQFF
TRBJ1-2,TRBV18,CASSPTGTVDYGYTF
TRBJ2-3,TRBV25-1,CASSSVVGQGVTDTQYF
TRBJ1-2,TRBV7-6,CASSPAPGQAYGYTF
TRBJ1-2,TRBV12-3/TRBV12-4,CASREGIGYGYTF
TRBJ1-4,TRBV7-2,CASTKNRGSFATNEKLFF
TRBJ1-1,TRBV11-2,CASSLEVNSEAFF
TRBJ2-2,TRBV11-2,CASKGLARTGELFF
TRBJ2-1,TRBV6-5,CASSLNSGRWSEQFF
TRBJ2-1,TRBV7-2,CASSLAVGPDNEQFF
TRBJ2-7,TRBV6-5,CASSAGAGFGEQYF
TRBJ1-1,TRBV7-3,CASSQNGAEAFF